This T cell receptor beta chain was found in a study of blood T cell repertoires in COVID-19. Study in general: T cells, B-cell-depleted T cells, or PBMCs supplied cDNA or gDNA.

This study enrolled people aged 18 to 89 from roughly 22 US geographic areas. Participant-reported clinical history was the basis for cohort assignment. Only in-frame clones appear in the TCRdb table, and some are missing; sequencing was by immunoSEQ multiplex PCR. The sample contains fewer than 200,000 clones, approximately 80% of which appear only once. The sample comprised PBMCs or T cells enriched from blood (not recorded which). This sequence was found in a man in his fifties or sixties who had recovered from COVID-19.

The CDR3 bases are TGTGCCATCAGTGAGGACACCATCTCTGGAAACACCATATATTTT. Protein product: CAISEDTISGNTIYF. The V and J genes are TRBV10-3 and TRBJ1-3; no clear D. Trimming pared 2 bases from V and 0 bases from J, leaving 8 bases between. Looked up from germline, CDR1 is ENHRY and CDR2 is SYGVKD. CDR3 length equals 15 residues.